The 27 T cell receptor beta chains reported below all come from one sample, sequenced in a study of T cell repertoires in cytomegalovirus infection (dated 2019 in TCRdb). Sequencing took place on an Illumina HiSeq 1500. TCRdb passed the public sequencing reads through fastp at Q25 and MiXCR, retaining productive beta sequences. Rows with one shared CDR3 protein collapse into an entry with the most common genes and DNA. For this sample there are fewer than 550,000 distinct CDR3 sequences; about 15% appear just once. Of the sample, roughly a quarter is held by the ten largest clones. The specimen was CD8+ T cells from PBMCs. The receptors were gathered from a human donor in good health (CMV status not recorded). Some clones in this sample may be carry-over from other donors' samples.

This clonotype was seen a handful of times. This chain connects TRBV20-1 to TRBJ2-3; 8 bases are a match to TRBD2. This CDR3 region has 14 residues. Germline V gene lookup returns CDR1 DFQATT and CDR2 SNEGSKA (reference sequence). Unmatched junction bases numbered 3, after V lost 0 bases and J lost 4 bases. CDR3 coding DNA: TGCAGTGCTAGAGATGGGGGACTAGCAGATACGCAGTATTTT. Translating gives CSARDGGLADTQYF.

The chain joins TRBV27 to TRBJ1-5; D remains unclear. The CDR3 is made up of 13 amino acids. V shed 6 bases and J shed 2 bases, with 8 bases lying between them. The V gene's germline CDR1 is MNHEY and CDR2 SMNVEV (reference sequence). The CDR3 here is CASSTLGNQPQHF. In DNA form, the CDR3 reads TGTGCCAGCAGCACCTTGGGCAATCAGCCCCAGCATTTT.

The sample holds many counts of this clonotype. The chain is built from TRBV6-2 or TRBV6-3 and TRBJ1-2, with D possibly TRBD1 on 5 matching bases. The CDR3 contains 13 residues. Trimming shortened V by 10 bases and J by 0 bases, and 12 bases separated the two germline ends. CDR1 is MNHEY, CDR2 SVGEGT, per germline. The CDR3 coding sequence is TGTGCCACCACAGGTCAAGCTAACTATGGCTACACCTTC. This sequence encodes CATTGQANYGYTF.

Worth noting for this clonotype: With a much larger clone just one base away, this may be a read error. V usage is TRBV19 and J usage is TRBJ1-5, with TRBD1 as a possible D gene (6 bases). The germline V and J ends were trimmed by 5 bases and 7 bases, with 15 bases remaining between them. Germline V CDR1 and CDR2: LNHDA, SQIVND (reference sequence). The CDR3 loop spans 14 amino acids. The DNA for the CDR3 is TGTGCCAGTAGTGACAGGCGAAGGTGGCAGCCCCAGCATTTT. Translation: CASSDRRRWQPQHF.

This clonotype was seen at least ten times. The chain couples TRBV19 to TRBJ2-7, with D tentatively TRBD1 (5 bases). Germline V gene sequence: CDR1 LNHDA, CDR2 SQIVND (reference sequence). The germline V and J ends were trimmed by 5 bases and 3 bases, with 20 bases remaining between them. The CDR3 runs 16 residues. The CDR3 is CASSLLWGGNIYEQYF. The CDR3 coding sequence is TGTGCCAGTAGTCTCCTGTGGGGCGGAAACATCTACGAGCAGTACTTC.

In this sample, this clonotype turned up a few times. J is TRBJ1-1 and V is TRBV10-2; D gene unclear. The germline V gene encodes CDR1 WSHSY and CDR2 SAAADI. The CDR3 loop spans 13 amino acids. V shed 8 bases and J shed 1 base, with 11 bases lying between them. The CDR3 sequence: CASGRSWNTEAFF. DNA of the CDR3: TGCGCCAGCGGGCGGTCATGGAACACTGAAGCTTTCTTT.

Details on this clonotype: At one of its ends the junction is not consistent with the germline gene, which may arise from a read error. V and J are TRBV20-1 and TRBJ2-7; D is possibly TRBD2 (5 bases). The CDR3 is 13 amino acids. From germline, CDR1 is DFQATT and CDR2 SNEGSKA (reference sequence). CDR3 in amino acids: CSACLDGDYEQHF. The CDR3 DNA sequence: TGCAGTGCTTGTCTCGACGGGGATTACGAGCAGCACTTC.

This clonotype was counted many times. V is TRBV7-8 and J is TRBJ1-4, with TRBD1 identical over 7 bases. Germline V gives CDR1 SGHVS, CDR2 FQNEAQ. The CDR3 spans 15 residues. The V segment lost 1 base and the J segment 7 bases; nucleotides outside the gene matches: 6. The CDR3 nucleotides read TGTGCCAGCAGCTTAGTTAAGGGGGCCGGTGAAAAACTGTTTTTT. It translates to CASSLVKGAGEKLFF. The variable domain in full, with the rest retrieved from reference TRBV7-8 and TRBJ1-4, is GAGVSQSPRYKVAKRGQDVALRCDPISGHVSLFWYQQALGQGPEFLTYFQNEAQLDKSGLPSDRFFAERPEGSVSTLKIQRTQQEDSAVYLCASSLVKGAGEKLFFGSGTQLSVL.

This clonotype was detected ten times or more. This CDR3 reads CASSLTGRDIQYF. In nucleotides, the CDR3 is TGTGCCAGCAGTTTAACAGGGAGGGACATTCAGTACTTC. The chain uses TRBV12-3 or TRBV12-4 and TRBJ2-4, with D tentatively TRBD2 (7 bases). Deletions cut 2 bases from V and 8 bases from J, with 10 bases between. CDR3 size: 13 residues.

This clonotype was seen ten or more times. This rearrangement joins TRBV11-2 to TRBJ2-2; D is unclear. The CDR3 has 15 residues. The V end lost 8 bases, the J end lost 6 bases, and 19 bases lay between the germline ends. The V gene's germline CDR1 is SGHAT and CDR2 FQNNGV. CDR3 in amino acids: CASATIRERPGELFF. Written as DNA, the CDR3 is TGTGCCAGCGCAACTATAAGGGAACGGCCCGGGGAGCTGTTTTTT.

A remark on this clonotype: One base away lies a much larger clone, so this may be a sequencing read error. The chain couples TRBV7-9 to TRBJ2-3; tentatively, D is TRBD2 (5 bases). Germline CDR1 reads SEHNR; CDR2 reads FQNEAQ (reference sequence). The CDR3 is 15 amino acids. CDR3 sequence: CASSPEGLLQDMQYF. The CDR3 coding sequence is TGTGCCAGCAGCCCCGAGGGCCTCCTGCAAGATATGCAGTATTTT.

This clonotype was observed at least ten times. J is TRBJ2-7 and V is TRBV7-9; 7 nucleotides line up with TRBD1. V shed 1 base, J shed 0 bases, and the junction held 3 bases outside the gene matches. This CDR3 is 15 amino acids long. CDR1 is SEHNR and CDR2 is FQNEAQ in the germline V gene (reference sequence). The CDR3 spells CASSLEGQHSYEQYF. CDR3 DNA: TGTGCCAGCAGCTTAGAGGGACAGCACTCCTACGAGCAGTACTTC.

The chain links TRBV4-1 to TRBJ2-7; D gene uncertain. The CDR3 consists of 15 residues. Germline CDR1 MGHRA, CDR2 YSYEKL. Trimming removed 0 bases at V and 6 bases at J, with 15 bases between. As DNA, the CDR3 is TGCGCCAGCAGCCAAGAGGTCGGAGCCCGGACCGAGCAGTACTTC. As protein: CASSQEVGARTEQYF.

This clonotype came up a few times. This sequence joins TRBV6-1 and TRBJ2-2; D uncertain. CDR3 size: 17 residues. The germline V and J ends were trimmed by 5 bases and 3 bases, with 19 bases remaining between them. Per germline, CDR1 MNHNS and CDR2 SASEGT. The CDR3 DNA is TGTGCCAGCAGTATAACGGCCCCGTCTTGGGACACCGGGGAGCTGTTTTTT. This encodes CASSITAPSWDTGELFF.

The chain has TRBV28 and TRBJ1-5; no clear D. Germline CDR1 is MDHEN and CDR2 is SYDVKM. The length of the CDR3 is 13 residues. Trimming shortened V by 7 bases and J by 0 bases, and 7 bases separated the two germline ends. CDR3 coding DNA: TGTGCCAGCACTGGGTTTAGCAATCAGCCCCAGCATTTT. This codes for CASTGFSNQPQHF.

This clonotype was observed at least ten times. The V call is TRBV7-8, the J call TRBJ2-5; 14 positions agree with TRBD2. The CDR3 spans 18 residues. The ends lost 5 bases at V and 2 bases at J; junction bases unmatched: 10. Germline-derived CDR1 and CDR2 are SGHVS and FQNEAQ. In DNA form, the CDR3 reads TGTGCCAGCAGCCGGGGGACTAGCGGGAGTCTGGCACAAGAGACCCAGTACTTC. It translates to CASSRGTSGSLAQETQYF.

A few counts support this clonotype. The rearrangement joins TRBV18 to TRBJ1-1; possibly TRBD1 for D (6 bases). CDR3 size: 16 residues. Germline CDR1 and CDR2: KGHSH and LQKENI. With 3 bases removed from V and 5 bases from J, the gap between germline ends came to 19 bases. The DNA for the CDR3 is TGTGCCAGCTCACCCCTCGGGGGGGGCCAGAAAACTGAAGCTTTCTTT. Translation gives CASSPLGGGQKTEAFF.

The chain combines TRBV25-1 with TRBJ1-2, with 7 bases fitting TRBD1. The CDR3 contains 15 residues. CDR1 is MGHDK, CDR2 SYGVNS, per germline. Germline trimming cut 2 bases from V and 6 bases from J; bases unmatched to any gene: 9. This CDR3 is CASSEVGQVSDGYTF. The CDR3 bases are TGTGCCAGCAGTGAAGTAGGACAGGTCTCTGATGGCTACACCTTC.

The chain uses TRBV20-1 and TRBJ1-4; D is perhaps TRBD1 (5 bases). Germline CDR1 reads DFQATT; CDR2 reads SNEGSKA (reference sequence). V was trimmed by 5 bases and J by 4 bases, leaving 14 bases between them. This CDR3 contains 14 residues. The CDR3 coding sequence is TGCAGTGCTGCAAGGCGGGGGGATAATGAAAAACTGTTTTTT. The encoded protein is CSAARRGDNEKLFF.

This clonotype showed up many times. The V gene is TRBV7-8, the J gene TRBJ1-4, with D uncertain. Trimming pared 3 bases from V and 7 bases from J, leaving 9 bases between. The CDR3 length is 13 residues. CDR1 and CDR2 from the germline V gene are SGHVS and FQNEAQ. CDR3 sequence (DNA): TGTGCCAGCAGCTTTAGCGGCGGTGAAAAACTGTTTTTT. It codes for CASSFSGGEKLFF.

This clonotype was seen many times. J is TRBJ2-5 and V is TRBV7-9; 10 nucleotides line up with TRBD2. Looked up from germline, CDR1 is SEHNR and CDR2 is FQNEAQ (reference sequence). The junction had 11 bases not matched to a gene; V was cut back by 5 bases and J by 5 bases. The CDR3 loop spans 16 amino acids. The CDR3, as DNA: TGTGCCAGCAGCGCCCGGACTAGCGGAGAAGGGGAGACCCAGTACTTC. Its protein is CASSARTSGEGETQYF.

This clonotype was found many times. The V call is TRBV7-9, the J call TRBJ2-3; TRBD1 matches 7 bases. The CDR3 runs 15 residues. Germline CDR1 SEHNR, CDR2 FQNEAQ (reference sequence). The V gene end was trimmed by 3 bases and the J gene end by 4 bases; junction bases not matched to a gene: 7. The DNA for the CDR3 is TGTGCCAGCAGCTTCATAGGGGGCGAGGCAGATACGCAGTATTTT. It specifies CASSFIGGEADTQYF.

This clonotype was seen many times. V and J are TRBV7-9 and TRBJ2-5; no reliable D call. The CDR3 consists of 13 residues. The germline gives CDR1 SEHNR, CDR2 FQNEAQ (reference sequence). V lost 5 bases, J lost 1 base, and 8 bases lay in between. CDR3 DNA: TGTGCCAGCAGCATCGACACCCAAGAGACCCAGTACTTC. This gives the protein CASSIDTQETQYF.

This clonotype was observed many times. The V gene is TRBV11-2, the J gene TRBJ2-1; 7 bases agree with TRBD1. With 1 base clipped from V and 0 bases from J, the junction kept 3 bases outside the gene matches. The CDR3 totals 16 residues. Germline lookup yields CDR1 SGHAT and CDR2 FQNNGV. CDR3: CASSLVTGSSYNEQFF. CDR3 nucleotide sequence: TGTGCCAGCAGCTTAGTGACAGGGAGCTCCTACAATGAGCAGTTCTTC.

This clonotype was recorded at least ten times. J is TRBJ2-7 and V is TRBV2; possibly TRBD1 or TRBD2 for D (5 bases each). The CDR3 consists of 14 residues. The germline gives CDR1 SNHLY, CDR2 FYNNEI. Trimming removed 8 bases at V and 7 bases at J, with 21 bases between. CDR3 sequence reads: CASLGTNGAREQYF. CDR3 bases: TGTGCCAGCCTTGGGACCAACGGTGCGAGGGAGCAGTACTTC.

A few counts support this clonotype. The chain recombines TRBV13 with TRBJ1-1, with 7 bases identical to TRBD1. The V gene's germline CDR1 is PRHDT and CDR2 FYEKMQ (reference sequence). V was pared by 5 bases and J by 0 bases, with 9 bases of the junction left unmatched. The CDR3 consists of 16 residues. CDR3 amino acids: CASSLRGSLMNTEAFF. The CDR3 region has the DNA TGTGCCAGCAGCCTCAGGGGGTCATTGATGAACACTGAAGCTTTCTTT.

A few counts support this clonotype. This chain links TRBV5-4 with TRBJ1-1; tentative D call: TRBD1 (5 bases). The ends were cut back, 2 bases at V and 1 base at J, with 24 bases in the middle. Germline V lookup: CDR1 SGHNT, CDR2 YYREEE (reference sequence). The CDR3 sequence is 19 residues long. The CDR3 region is CASSFTKRAGHAPNTEAFF. As DNA, the CDR3 is TGTGCCAGCAGCTTTACTAAGCGGGCAGGGCACGCCCCGAACACTGAAGCTTTCTTT.